The TCR beta chain under discussion was sequenced for a study of T cell changes during pregnancy in multiple sclerosis. V lost 8 bases and J lost 0, with 10 bases in between. From germline, CDR1 is LNHDA and CDR2 SQIVND (reference sequence). This CDR3 comprises 13 residues. Assay used: immunoSEQ multiplex PCR; TCRdb lists only in-frame clones, some missing. The sample lists more than 45,000 clones; 93% were seen once. V gene TRBV19 combines with J gene TRBJ1-1; D is perhaps TRBD1 (5 bases). This clonotype originated in a female donor with multiple sclerosis, enrolled in a pregnancy study. The specimen comprised CD8+ T cells from peripheral blood mononuclear cells, sampled in the second trimester of pregnancy. The CDR3 region has the DNA TGTGCCAGTGGCAGGGCGTTGAACACTGAAGCTTTCTTT. This codes for CASGRALNTEAFF. Full variable domain (remainder filled in from reference TRBV19 and TRBJ1-1): DGGITQSPKYLFRKEGQNVTLSCEQNLNHDAMYWYRQDPGQGLRLIYYSQIVNDFQKGDIAEGYSVSREKKESFPLTVTSAQKNPTAFYLCASGRALNTEAFFGQGTRLTVV.